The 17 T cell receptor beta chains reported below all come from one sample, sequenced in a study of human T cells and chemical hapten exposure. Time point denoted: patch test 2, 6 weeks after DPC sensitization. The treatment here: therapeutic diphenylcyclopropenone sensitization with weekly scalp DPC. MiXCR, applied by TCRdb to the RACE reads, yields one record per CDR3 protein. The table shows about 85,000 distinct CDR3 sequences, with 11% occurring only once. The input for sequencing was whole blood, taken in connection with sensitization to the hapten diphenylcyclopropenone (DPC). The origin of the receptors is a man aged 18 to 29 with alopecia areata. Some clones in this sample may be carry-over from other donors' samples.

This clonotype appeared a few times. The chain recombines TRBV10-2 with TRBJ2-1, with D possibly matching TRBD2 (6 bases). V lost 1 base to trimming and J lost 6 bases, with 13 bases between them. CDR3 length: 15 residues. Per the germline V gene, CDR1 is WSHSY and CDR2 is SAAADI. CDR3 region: CASSELRRRGNEQFF. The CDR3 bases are TGCGCCAGCAGTGAGTTAAGGAGGCGGGGCAATGAGCAGTTCTTC.

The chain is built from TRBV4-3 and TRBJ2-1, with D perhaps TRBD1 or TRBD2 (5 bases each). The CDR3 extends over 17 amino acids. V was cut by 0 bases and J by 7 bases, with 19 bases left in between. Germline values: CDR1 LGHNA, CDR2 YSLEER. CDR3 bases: TGCGCCAGCAGCCAAGATCGAGTCAGTAGCTGGGGGAATGAGCAGTTCTTC. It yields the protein CASSQDRVSSWGNEQFF.

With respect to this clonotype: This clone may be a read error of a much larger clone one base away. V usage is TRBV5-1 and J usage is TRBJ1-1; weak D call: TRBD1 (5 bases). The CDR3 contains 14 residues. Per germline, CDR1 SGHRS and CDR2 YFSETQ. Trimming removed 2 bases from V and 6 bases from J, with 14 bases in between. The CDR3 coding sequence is TGCGCCAGCAGCTTACAGGTCCGCGGCTCTGAAGCTTTCTTT. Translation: CASSLQVRGSEAFF.

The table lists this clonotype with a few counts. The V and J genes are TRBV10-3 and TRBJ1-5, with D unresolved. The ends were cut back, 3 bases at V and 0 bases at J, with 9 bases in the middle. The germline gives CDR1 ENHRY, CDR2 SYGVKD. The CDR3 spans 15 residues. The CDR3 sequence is CAISEMDFSNQPQHF. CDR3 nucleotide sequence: TGTGCCATCAGTGAAATGGACTTTAGCAATCAGCCCCAGCATTTT.

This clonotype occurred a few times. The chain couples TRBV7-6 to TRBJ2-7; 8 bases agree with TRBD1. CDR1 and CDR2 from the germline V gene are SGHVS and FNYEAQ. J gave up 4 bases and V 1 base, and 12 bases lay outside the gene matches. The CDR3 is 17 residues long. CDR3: CASSLVGRGLNLYEQYV. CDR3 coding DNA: TGTGCCAGCAGCTTAGTAGGCAGGGGGCTTAATTTGTACGAGCAGTACGTC.

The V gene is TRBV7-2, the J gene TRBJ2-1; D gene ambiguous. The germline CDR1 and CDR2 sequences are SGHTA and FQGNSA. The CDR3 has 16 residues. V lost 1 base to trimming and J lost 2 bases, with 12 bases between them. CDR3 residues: CASSLEMGRAYNEQFF. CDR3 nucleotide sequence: TGTGCCAGCAGCTTAGAAATGGGTAGGGCCTACAATGAGCAGTTCTTC.

CDR3 region: CASSRSVSGSRPNRELFF. CDR3 in DNA: TGTGCCAGCAGTCGATCGGTATCAGGGAGTAGGCCCAACCGGGAGCTGTTTTTT. The chain joins TRBV3-1 to TRBJ2-2; D assignment may be TRBD1 or TRBD2 (5 bases each). V was trimmed by 6 bases and J by 9 bases, leaving 29 bases between them. Germline CDR1 reads LGHDT; CDR2 reads YNNKEL (reference sequence). This CDR3 comprises 18 residues. The full variable domain, in which reference TRBV3-1 and TRBJ2-2 provide the parts outside the CDR3, is DTAVSQTPKYLVTQMGNDKSIKCEQNLGHDTMYWYKQDSKKFLKIMFSYNNKELIINETVPNRFSPKSPDKAHLNLHINSLELGDSAVYFCASSRSVSGSRPNRELFFGEGSRLTVL.

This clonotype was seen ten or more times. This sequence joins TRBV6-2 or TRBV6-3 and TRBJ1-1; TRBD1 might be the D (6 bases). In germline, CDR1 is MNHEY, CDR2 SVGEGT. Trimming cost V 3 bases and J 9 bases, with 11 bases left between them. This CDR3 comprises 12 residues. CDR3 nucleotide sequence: TGTGCCAGCAGTTATCAGGGGTATCAAGCTTTCTTT. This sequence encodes CASSYQGYQAFF.

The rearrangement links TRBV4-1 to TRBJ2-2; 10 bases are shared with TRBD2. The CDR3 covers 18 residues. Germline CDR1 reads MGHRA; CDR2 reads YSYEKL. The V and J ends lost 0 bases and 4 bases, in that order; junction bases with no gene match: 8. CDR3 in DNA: TGCGCCAGCAGCCAAGAGGAACAACTAGCGGGGTCCACCGGGGAGCTGTTTTTT. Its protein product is CASSQEEQLAGSTGELFF.

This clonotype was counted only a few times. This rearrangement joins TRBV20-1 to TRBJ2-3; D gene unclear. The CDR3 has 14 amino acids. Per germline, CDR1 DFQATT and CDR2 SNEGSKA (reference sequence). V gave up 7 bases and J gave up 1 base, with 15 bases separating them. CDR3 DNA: TGCAGTGGGGTATTGAGGACCGGCACAGATACGCAGTATTTT. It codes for CSGVLRTGTDTQYF.

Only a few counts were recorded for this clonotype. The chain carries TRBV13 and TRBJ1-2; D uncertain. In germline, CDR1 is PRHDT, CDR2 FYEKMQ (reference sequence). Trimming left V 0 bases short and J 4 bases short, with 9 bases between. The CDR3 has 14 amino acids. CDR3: CASSLGPQPYGYTF. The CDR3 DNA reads TGTGCCAGCAGCTTAGGACCCCAGCCCTATGGCTACACCTTC.

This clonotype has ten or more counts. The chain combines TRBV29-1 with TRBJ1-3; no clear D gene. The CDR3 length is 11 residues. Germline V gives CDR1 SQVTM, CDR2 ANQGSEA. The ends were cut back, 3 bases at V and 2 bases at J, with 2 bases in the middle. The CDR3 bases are TGCAGCGTTGAGGCTGGAAACACCATATATTTT. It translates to CSVEAGNTIYF.

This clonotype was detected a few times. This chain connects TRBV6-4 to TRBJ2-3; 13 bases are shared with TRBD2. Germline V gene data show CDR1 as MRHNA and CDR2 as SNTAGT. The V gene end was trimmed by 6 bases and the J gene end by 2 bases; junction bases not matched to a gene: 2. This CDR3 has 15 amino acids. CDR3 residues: CASRGTSGDTDTQYF. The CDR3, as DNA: TGTGCCAGCAGAGGGACTAGCGGGGACACAGATACGCAGTATTTT.

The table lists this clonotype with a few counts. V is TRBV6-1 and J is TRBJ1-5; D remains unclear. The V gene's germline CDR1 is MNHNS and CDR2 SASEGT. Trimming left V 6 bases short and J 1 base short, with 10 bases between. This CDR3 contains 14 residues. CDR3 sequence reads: CASSDRRSNQPQHF. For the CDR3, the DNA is TGTGCCAGCAGCGACCGACGGAGCAATCAGCCCCAGCATTTT.

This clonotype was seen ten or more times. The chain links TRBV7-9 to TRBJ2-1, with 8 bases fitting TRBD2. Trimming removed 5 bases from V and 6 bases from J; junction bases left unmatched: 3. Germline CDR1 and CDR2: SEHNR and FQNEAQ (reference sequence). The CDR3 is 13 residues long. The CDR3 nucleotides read TGTGCCAGCAGCCGGGGGGGAATCAATGAGCAGTTCTTC. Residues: CASSRGGINEQFF.

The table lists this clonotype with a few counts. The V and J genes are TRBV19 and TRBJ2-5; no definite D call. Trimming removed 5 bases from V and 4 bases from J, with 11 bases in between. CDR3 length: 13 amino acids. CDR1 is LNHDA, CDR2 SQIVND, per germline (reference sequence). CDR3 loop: CASSARIGETQYF. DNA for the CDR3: TGTGCCAGTAGTGCCCGCATTGGAGAGACCCAGTACTTC.

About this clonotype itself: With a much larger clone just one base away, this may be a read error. For the CDR3, the DNA is TGTGCCAACAGCCCAACTCGGACAGGGGGAGTTCCTGGCTACACCTTC. Translation gives CANSPTRTGGVPGYTF. The chain recombines TRBV7-6 with TRBJ1-2; TRBD1 agrees at 10 bases. The CDR3 sequence is 16 residues long. The germline CDR1 and CDR2 sequences are SGHVS and FNYEAQ.